These 20 T cell receptor beta chains were all obtained from the same sample, sequenced in a study of cytomegalovirus exposure and HLA in healthy donors. Primers for the PCR totalled 60 Vbeta and 13 Jbeta. Measured with immunoSEQ multiplex PCR; TCRdb has only the in-frame clones, and not every one. The sample carries about 200,000 clones, 82% recorded once. The sample consisted of PBMCs. Every receptor here comes from a woman between 40 and 50 years old in good health and CMV-seronegative.

V is TRBV5-1 and J is TRBJ2-5; 13 bases agree with TRBD2. The V gene end was trimmed by 5 bases and the J gene end by 3 bases; junction bases not matched to a gene: 10. Per the germline V gene, CDR1 is SGHRS and CDR2 is YFSETQ. CDR3 size: 17 residues. The CDR3, as DNA: TGCGCCAGCAGGTCATTCGGACTAGCGGGAGAAAAAGAGACCCAGTACTTC. It specifies CASRSFGLAGEKETQYF.

This clone was recorded only once. V gene TRBV2 combines with J gene TRBJ1-6; 9 nucleotides match TRBD1. V shed 8 bases and J 5 bases; nucleotides not matched to a gene: 7. CDR1 is SNHLY and CDR2 is FYNNEI in the germline V gene. The CDR3 spans 15 residues. This chain's CDR3 is CASAPGQGHNSPLHF. The CDR3 bases are TGTGCCAGCGCTCCGGGACAGGGTCATAATTCACCCCTCCACTTT.

This chain uses TRBV27 with TRBJ1-5; D possibly corresponds to TRBD1 (5 bases). V lost 6 bases and J 7 bases, leaving 13 bases between the germline ends. Germline values: CDR1 MNHEY, CDR2 SMNVEV (reference sequence). CDR3 length equals 13 residues. In DNA form, the CDR3 reads TGTGCCAGCAGCTCCAGGGCTGAACAGCCCCAGCATTTT. Protein: CASSSRAEQPQHF.

The rearrangement links TRBV4-2 to TRBJ2-1, with D unclear. Trimming removed 4 bases from V and 9 bases from J, with 10 bases in between. Germline V gene data show CDR1 as LGHNA and CDR2 as YNFKEQ. This CDR3 is built from 12 residues. CDR3 in DNA: TGTGCCAGCAGCCTCGAGTGGGCTGAGCAGTTCTTC. It specifies CASSLEWAEQFF.

J is TRBJ2-3 and V is TRBV30; TRBD1 might be the D (6 bases). The CDR3 totals 14 residues. V was pared by 3 bases and J by 6 bases, with 16 bases between. Germline assignment: CDR1 GTSNPN and CDR2 SVGIG (reference sequence). Here the CDR3 DNA reads TGTGCCTGGAGCCCCGGACAGAAAGGCGATACGCAGTATTTT. This gives the protein CAWSPGQKGDTQYF.

J is TRBJ1-1 and V is TRBV4-1; unclear D gene. Deletions cut 2 bases from V and 5 bases from J, with 9 bases between. This CDR3 contains 13 residues. Germline lookup yields CDR1 MGHRA and CDR2 YSYEKL. The CDR3: CASSQSGGTEAFF. CDR3 sequence (DNA): TGCGCCAGCAGCCAATCTGGAGGGACTGAAGCTTTCTTT.

The chain uses TRBV28 and TRBJ2-3; 7 nucleotides agree with TRBD2. The germline gives CDR1 MDHEN, CDR2 SYDVKM. CDR3 length: 14 amino acids. V shed 6 bases, J shed 0 bases, and the junction held 3 bases outside the gene matches. CDR3 nucleotides: TGTGCCAGCAGAGCGGGGACTAGCACAGATACGCAGTATTTT. It translates to CASRAGTSTDTQYF.

The chain is built from TRBV6-5 and TRBJ1-5; D is undetermined. Trimming pared 6 bases from V and 1 base from J, leaving 7 bases between. The CDR3 runs to 13 residues. Looked up from germline, CDR1 is MNHEY and CDR2 is SVGAGI. CDR3 sequence reads: CASSWQSNQPQHF. Here the CDR3 DNA reads TGTGCCAGCAGCTGGCAGAGCAATCAGCCCCAGCATTTT.

CDR3 loop: CASSPSESYEQYF. The CDR3 nucleotides read TGTGCCAGCAGTCCCAGCGAATCCTACGAGCAGTACTTC. V and J are TRBV27 and TRBJ2-7; D is uncertain. V dropped 5 bases and J dropped 1 base, with 9 bases sitting between them. The CDR3 is 13 amino acids. The germline gives CDR1 MNHEY, CDR2 SMNVEV (reference sequence).

The chain joins TRBV18 to TRBJ2-4; 7 bases match TRBD1. Looked up from germline, CDR1 is KGHSH and CDR2 is LQKENI. The CDR3 contains 17 residues. Trimming cost V 5 bases and J 6 bases; bases outside gene matches: 16. The CDR3 reads CASSSLPRQGTGNIQYF. DNA for the CDR3: TGTGCCAGCTCATCACTTCCGAGACAGGGAACCGGAAACATTCAGTACTTC.

The V gene is TRBV14, the J gene TRBJ2-5; no reliable D call. Germline assignment: CDR1 SGHDN and CDR2 FVKESK. This CDR3 is built from 14 residues. Trimming took off 2 bases at V and 1 base at J, with 8 bases between the two ends. This CDR3 reads CASSQIASQETQYF. CDR3 coding DNA: TGTGCCAGCAGCCAAATCGCGAGCCAAGAGACCCAGTACTTC.

In its sample, this clone was seen once. This sequence joins TRBV2 and TRBJ2-3, with D perhaps TRBD1 (6 bases). The CDR3 extends over 12 amino acids. Germline CDR1 SNHLY, CDR2 FYNNEI. Trimming took off 6 bases at V and 6 bases at J, with 10 bases between the two ends. The CDR3 nucleotides are TGTGCCAGCAGGGATGACAGGGATACGCAGTATTTT. As protein: CASRDDRDTQYF.

This chain connects TRBV5-1 to TRBJ2-5; 8 bases are a match to TRBD2. The J call may be mistaken, given a closer DNA end match to TRBJ2-7. The germline V gene encodes CDR1 SGHRS and CDR2 YFSETQ. The CDR3 is 16 residues long. CDR3 bases: TGCGCCAGCAGCTTGGGGACTAGCCCTAGCTCCTACGAGCAGTACTTC. Its protein is CASSLGTSPSSYEQYF.

V usage is TRBV2 and J usage is TRBJ1-2, with D perhaps matching TRBD1 (5 bases). Trimming pared 2 bases from V and 8 bases from J, leaving 12 bases between. Germline lookup yields CDR1 SNHLY and CDR2 FYNNEI. The CDR3 sequence is 13 residues long. CDR3 region: CASSEWRGAGYTF. The CDR3 DNA reads TGTGCCAGCAGTGAATGGAGGGGTGCCGGCTACACCTTC.

This chain uses TRBV4-2 with TRBJ1-6; 8 positions match TRBD1. The germline V gene encodes CDR1 LGHNA and CDR2 YNFKEQ. The CDR3 extends over 15 amino acids. V lost 2 bases, J lost 8 bases, and 5 bases stayed unmatched. In nucleotides, the CDR3 is TGTGCCAGCAGCCAAAGTCAGGGGGCTGATTCACCCCTCCACTTT. It yields the protein CASSQSQGADSPLHF.

This chain connects TRBV7-2 to TRBJ1-4; 7 bases match TRBD1. V shed 3 bases and J 6 bases; nucleotides not matched to a gene: 4. The length of the CDR3 is 14 residues. Germline CDR1 is SGHTA and CDR2 is FQGNSA. CDR3 bases: TGTGCCAGCAGCTTTGGAGGGGGCGATGAAAAACTGTTTTTT. This codes for CASSFGGGDEKLFF.

The chain joins TRBV7-9 to TRBJ2-5, with 7 positions matching TRBD1. The length of the CDR3 is 15 residues. CDR1 and CDR2 from the germline V gene are SEHNR and FQNEAQ (reference sequence). Losses at the gene ends were 1 base for V and 5 bases for J; bases not matched to a gene: 7. CDR3 sequence: CASSLGGRQGETQYF. CDR3 coding DNA: TGTGCCAGCAGCTTAGGGGGTCGACAGGGCGAGACCCAGTACTTC.

The chain joins TRBV19 to TRBJ1-1, with TRBD1 as a possible D gene (6 bases). Trimming stripped 6 bases from V and 1 base from J, with 12 bases between. The CDR3 loop spans 14 amino acids. Germline CDR1 and CDR2: LNHDA and SQIVND (reference sequence). DNA of the CDR3: TGTGCCAGTAGAGACAGGCTCCGGAACACTGAAGCTTTCTTT. Protein sequence: CASRDRLRNTEAFF.

V usage is TRBV4-1 and J usage is TRBJ2-7, with 7 positions matching TRBD1. Germline CDR1 reads MGHRA; CDR2 reads YSYEKL. This CDR3 region has 15 residues. J lost 0 bases, V lost 4 bases, and 6 bases had no gene match. The CDR3 bases are TGCGCCAGCAGCCTCGGGACAGCCACCTCCTACGAGCAGTACTTC. This translates into CASSLGTATSYEQYF.

This clone was counted a few times. The chain combines TRBV29-1 with TRBJ2-1, with D possibly TRBD2 on 5 matching bases. V dropped 1 base and J dropped 6 bases, with 16 bases sitting between them. The germline V gene encodes CDR1 SQVTM and CDR2 ANQGSEA. This CDR3 region has 15 residues. The CDR3 nucleotides read TGCAGCGTTGAAGTTGGCGGGCCGAGGATCAATGAGCAGTTCTTC. Protein: CSVEVGGPRINEQFF.